Listed below are T cell receptor beta chains from one sample, sequenced in a study of blood T cell repertoires in COVID-19. Data came from immunoSEQ multiplex PCR; TCRdb stores just in-frame clones and leaves some out. The sample lists 250,000 or so clones, about 89% occurring once. Sequenced input: PBMCs or T cells enriched from blood (not recorded which). All receptors come from a man between 35 and 55 years old who had recovered from COVID-19. Each CDR3 is given with its conserved first and last residue. The D gene is left open where the match is weak. Size tells how often a clone was seen (once, few, many) or the class of an expanded clone, and some rows leave it out.

>NA|NA|TRBJ1-5|TRBV6-5
TGTGCCAGCAGTTACTCGGGACAAATTAATCAGCCCCAGCATTTT
CASSYSGQINQPQHF
>TRBD1|NA|TRBJ1-1|TRBV6-4
TGTGCCAGCAGTGCCGGGACAGGGGGCACTGAAGCTTTCTTT
CASSAGTGGTEAFF
>TRBD2|NA|TRBJ2-3|TRBV5-1
TGCGCCAGCAGCCGACGCCGTCCAGCGGGAGTCACAGATACGCAGTATTTT
CASSRRRPAGVTDTQYF
>NA|NA|TRBJ1-2|TRBV19
TGTGCCAGTAGTATGGGTTTCAGGGAACCAGGACAGTCACCCTATGGCTACACCTTC
CASSMGFREPGQSPYGYTF
>NA|NA|TRBJ2-3|TRBV4-1
TGCGCCAGCAGCCCCCCAAGCACAGATACGCAGTATTTT
CASSPPSTDTQYF
>NA|NA|TRBJ1-5|TRBV7-2
TGTGCCAGCAGCTTTAAGGGAGACCAGCCCCAGCATTTT
CASSFKGDQPQHF
>TRBD1|NA|TRBJ1-1|TRBV11-3
TGTGCCAGCAGCCCATTTTCCTGGACAGGGGTGGTTGGAACTGAAGCTTTCTTT
CASSPFSWTGVVGTEAFF
>NA|NA|TRBJ1-1|TRBV7-9
TGTGCCAGCAGCTTAGTTGGGGGCGGAACGAACACTGAAGCTTTCTTT
CASSLVGGGTNTEAFF
>TRBD1|NA|TRBJ1-1|TRBV27
TGTGCCAGCAGTTTACAGGGGGCAAGGACTGAAGCTTTCTTT
CASSLQGARTEAFF
>TRBD1|NA|TRBJ1-4|TRBV6-5
TGTGCCAGCCGACAGGGGAATTGGGAAAAACTGTTTTTT
CASRQGNWEKLFF
>TRBD1|NA|TRBJ2-7|TRBV7-3
TGTGCCAGCAGCTTGGGACAGCAATCCTACGAGCAGTACTTC
CASSLGQQSYEQYF
>NA|NA|TRBJ2-1|TRBV18
TGTGCCAGCTCACCGTTACGAGCGGGTGCCTACAATGAGCAGTTCTTC
CASSPLRAGAYNEQFF
>NA|NA|TRBJ2-5|TRBV7-8
TGTGCCAGCAGCTTAATTATCCAGGCCGAGACCCAGTACTTC
CASSLIIQAETQYF
>TRBD1|NA|TRBJ2-7|TRBV14
TGTGCCAGCAGCCAAGATCGGGGACAGGGGATTTCCTACGAGCAGTACTTC
CASSQDRGQGISYEQYF
>NA|few|TRBJ2-7|TRBV18
TGTGCCAGCTCACCACCGGGGGGTCAGAACTACGAGCAGTACTTC
CASSPPGGQNYEQYF
>TRBD1|NA|TRBJ2-3|TRBV18
TGTGCCAGCTCGCAGACAGGGGGCACAGATACGCAGTATTTT
CASSQTGGTDTQYF
>NA|NA|TRBJ1-1|TRBV2
TGTGCCAGCATGCTCGATGGACAAAGTAAAGCTTTCTTT
CASMLDGQSKAFF
>TRBD1|NA|TRBJ1-1|TRBV11-2
TGTGCCAGCAGCTTAGGACAGGGATGGACTGAAGCTTTCTTT
CASSLGQGWTEAFF
>TRBD1|NA|TRBJ2-1|TRBV27
TGTGCCAGCAACCCCGCTGGGACAGGATATTACAATGAGCAGTTCTTC
CASNPAGTGYYNEQFF
>NA|NA|TRBJ1-5|TRBV28
TGTGCCAGCAGCTCTTCGACGGCGGAGACGTTTAACAATCAGCCCCAGCATTTT
CASSSSTAETFNNQPQHF
>NA|NA|TRBJ2-3|TRBV2
TGTGCCAGCCGTGCGGGGAGGGGGGCCACAGATACGCAGTATTTT
CASRAGRGATDTQYF
>TRBD1|NA|TRBJ1-6|TRBV19
TGTGCCAGTAGTAAATTCGTTGACAGGGCCTTTGTTTCACCCCTCCACTTT
CASSKFVDRAFVSPLHF
>TRBD1|NA|TRBJ1-4|TRBV3-1/TRBV3-2
TGTGCCAGCAGCCAAGGGGGACAGGGGAGTGAAAAACTGTTTTTT
CASSQGGQGSEKLFF
>TRBD2|many|TRBJ2-1|TRBV28
TGTGCCAGCAGTCTACTTAAAGCGGGAGGGCTCAATGAGCAGTTCTTC
CASSLLKAGGLNEQFF